A selection of T cell receptor beta chains follows, all from one sample in a study of molecular identifiers for immune sequencing clone quantification. TCRdb re-analysed the PCR reads in MiXCR, keeping a single row per CDR3 protein. The sample gives 80,000 to 100,000 distinct CDR3 sequences, approximately 24% of which show up once; 0.94% is in the top ten. The specimen sequenced was naive CD8+ T cells from blood, with Jurkat cell RNA spiked in. The source of these receptors is a human donor in good health. Some libraries in this study had Jurkat cell RNA spiked in. The CDR3 runs from the conserved cysteine through the conserved F or W. D genes are given only for firm matches. Size tells how often a clone was seen (once, few, many) or the class of an expanded clone, and some rows leave it out.

TRBV15	TRBJ2-7	TRBD1	-	CATSPRGQVYTNEQYF	TGTGCCACCAGCCCCCGAGGACAGGTCTACACCAACGAGCAGTACTTC
TRBV19	TRBJ2-7	TRBD2	many	CASESTGGYEQYF	TGTGCCTCTGAATCGACGGGAGGCTACGAGCAGTACTTC
TRBV14	TRBJ2-1	TRBD2	many	CASSRTGGLLEAEQFF	TGTGCCAGCAGCCGTACGGGGGGGCTACTAGAGGCTGAGCAGTTCTTC
TRBV4-1	TRBJ2-5	TRBD2	many	CASSDSGGAETQYF	TGCGCCAGCAGTGATAGCGGGGGGGCGGAGACCCAGTACTTC
TRBV30	TRBJ2-3	TRBD1	many	CAWSSGTARTDTQYF	TGTGCCTGGAGCTCCGGGACAGCGCGCACAGATACGCAGTATTTT
TRBV27	TRBJ2-3	-	many	CASSSRPFTDTQYF	TGTGCCAGCAGTTCCCGTCCATTTACAGATACGCAGTATTTT
TRBV6-2/TRBV6-3	TRBJ2-1	-	few	CASMTFTCNEQFF	TGTGCCAGCATGACCTTCACCTGCAATGAGCAGTTCTTC
TRBV20-1	TRBJ2-4	-	many	CSVHDAKNIQYF	TGCAGTGTTCATGATGCCAAAAACATTCAGTACTTC
TRBV27	TRBJ2-5	-	-	CASSLQGRQAPQYF	TGTGCCAGCAGTCTTCAGGGTCGCCAAGCGCCCCAGTACTTC
TRBV4-1	TRBJ1-5	-	-	CARRPAAGTGHYNQPQHF	TGCGCCCGCCGCCCAGCCGCCGGGACCGGGCATTACAATCAGCCCCAGCATTTT